Only a few counts were recorded for the clone carrying this TCR beta chain. The data were obtained in a study of molecular identifiers for immune sequencing clone quantification. The germline CDR1 and CDR2 sequences are DFQATT and SNEGSKA (reference sequence). The CDR3 loop spans 16 amino acids. V shed 5 bases, J shed 6 bases, and the junction held 10 bases outside the gene matches. As previously described, bulk TCR libraries were made using listed TCR primers. MiXCR, run by TCRdb on the PCR reads, gives a single entry per CDR3 protein. There are under 350,000 distinct CDR3 sequences in the sample; 24% occur only once, and 0.65% to 0.95% lies in the top ten.

This clonotype was sampled from a human donor in good health. Some libraries in this study had Jurkat cell RNA spiked in. This chain connects TRBV20-1 to TRBJ1-4; TRBD1 aligns across 12 bases. Sequencing was performed on naive CD8+ T cells from blood, with Jurkat cell RNA spiked in. Sample subset: FACS-sorted CD8+CD4-CCR7+CD45RA+ naive T cells. CDR3 residues: CSAPGTGGGGYEKLFF. CDR3 DNA sequence: TGCAGTGCTCCCGGGACAGGGGGCGGAGGTTATGAAAAACTGTTTTTT.